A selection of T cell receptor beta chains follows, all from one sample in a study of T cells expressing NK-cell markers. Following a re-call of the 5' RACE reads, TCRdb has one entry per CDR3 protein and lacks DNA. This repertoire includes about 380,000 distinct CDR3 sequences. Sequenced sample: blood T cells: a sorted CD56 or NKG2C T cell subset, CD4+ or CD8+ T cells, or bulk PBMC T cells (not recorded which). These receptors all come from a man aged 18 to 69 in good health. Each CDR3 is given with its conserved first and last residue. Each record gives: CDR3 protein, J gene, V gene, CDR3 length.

cdr3_aa: CASSQDLTLAGGLETQYF; j_call: TRBJ2-5; v_call: TRBV4-1; cdr3_length: 18
cdr3_aa: CATSTSLSPGGAKSGANVLTF; j_call: TRBJ2-6; v_call: TRBV15; cdr3_length: 21
cdr3_aa: CATGQRTEAFF; j_call: TRBJ1-1; v_call: TRBV6-5; cdr3_length: 11
cdr3_aa: CASSTPRTGIYEQYF; j_call: TRBJ2-7; v_call: TRBV27; cdr3_length: 15
cdr3_aa: CASSSGQRQFF; j_call: TRBJ2-1; v_call: TRBV2; cdr3_length: 11
cdr3_aa: CSEVRRGGADTQYF; j_call: TRBJ2-3; v_call: TRBV20-1; cdr3_length: 14
cdr3_aa: CASRKSGLAGTDTQYF; j_call: TRBJ2-3; v_call: TRBV27; cdr3_length: 16
cdr3_aa: CASSRTVANTGELFF; j_call: TRBJ2-2; v_call: TRBV11-2; cdr3_length: 15
cdr3_aa: CASSALGRTEETQYF; j_call: TRBJ2-5; v_call: TRBV5-6; cdr3_length: 15
cdr3_aa: CASSLLAGGPSTDTQYF; j_call: TRBJ2-3; v_call: TRBV12-3/TRBV12-4; cdr3_length: 17
cdr3_aa: CASSLIQTGWAYEQYF; j_call: TRBJ2-7; v_call: TRBV5-6; cdr3_length: 16
cdr3_aa: CSARGSAGYNSPLHF; j_call: TRBJ1-6; v_call: TRBV20-1; cdr3_length: 15
cdr3_aa: CASGVGVQETQYF; j_call: TRBJ2-5; v_call: TRBV11-2; cdr3_length: 13
cdr3_aa: CASSHPGPQETQYF; j_call: TRBJ2-5; v_call: TRBV3-1; cdr3_length: 14
cdr3_aa: CASSLYRAGYGYTF; j_call: TRBJ1-2; v_call: TRBV18; cdr3_length: 14
cdr3_aa: CSSSTGVPDTQYF; j_call: TRBJ2-3; v_call: TRBV29-1; cdr3_length: 13
cdr3_aa: CASSKTVNTGELFF; j_call: TRBJ2-2; v_call: TRBV5-1; cdr3_length: 14
cdr3_aa: CASSLVQGAYNEQFF; j_call: TRBJ2-1; v_call: TRBV5-1; cdr3_length: 15
cdr3_aa: CASSGQGEINGYTF; j_call: TRBJ1-2; v_call: TRBV12-3/TRBV12-4; cdr3_length: 14
cdr3_aa: CASSLEVGATTDTQYF; j_call: TRBJ2-3; v_call: TRBV5-1; cdr3_length: 16
cdr3_aa: CASSYNRVRETQYF; j_call: TRBJ2-5; v_call: TRBV6-5; cdr3_length: 14
cdr3_aa: CASSRGGSERATFF; j_call: TRBJ2-1; v_call: TRBV4-1; cdr3_length: 14